A selection of T cell receptor beta chains follows, all from one sample in a study of T cell repertoires in cytomegalovirus infection. One entry per CDR3 protein results from TCRdb running MiXCR on the reads. The sample records 150,000 or so distinct CDR3 sequences, 23% being singletons. Sequencing used PBMCs. Receptor source: a human donor in good health (CMV status not recorded). Some clones in this sample may be carry-over from other donors' samples. Both conserved end residues are part of each CDR3. The D gene is left open where the match is weak. Clone size appears in some rows only: once, few, many, or a class for an expanded clone.

D,J,size,V,DNA,CDR3
.,TRBJ2-1,.,TRBV14,TGTGCCTGCAGCCAACTCGAACTTAGCACTAATGAGCAGTTCTTC,CACSQLELSTNEQFF
TRBD1,TRBJ2-7,many,TRBV20-1,TGCAGTGCTAGCACCAGGACAGGGATATACGAGCAGTACTTC,CSASTRTGIYEQYF
.,TRBJ2-1,few,TRBV28,TGTGCCAGCAGTCCCGGGAAGGGGATGAACAATGAGCAGTTCTTC,CASSPGKGMNNEQFF
.,TRBJ2-1,.,TRBV5-3,TGTGTCAGAAGCTTGGACGTTGTGGCTGGGCAGTTCTTC,CVRSLDVVAGQFF
.,TRBJ1-1,.,TRBV6-5,TGTGCCAGCAGTTACAACAAGAACACTGAAGCTTTCTTT,CASSYNKNTEAFF
TRBD2,TRBJ2-1,.,TRBV20-1,TGCAGTGCTTTTAGCGGGGGCTCCTACAATGAGCAGTTCTTC,CSAFSGGSYNEQFF
.,TRBJ2-1,many,TRBV7-2,TGTGCCAGCAGCCCTGACCTAGGTAGTGAGCAGTTCTTC,CASSPDLGSEQFF
.,TRBJ2-1,.,TRBV12-3/TRBV12-4,TGTGCCAGCAGCACCCCCACGAAGGCGGGTGCCTCCTACAATGAGCAGTTCTTC,CASSTPTKAGASYNEQFF
TRBD2,TRBJ2-7,.,TRBV7-8,TGTGCCAGCAGCGCCCTCGGACTAGACGGCTCCTACGAGCAGTACTTC,CASSALGLDGSYEQYF
.,TRBJ2-7,.,TRBV28,TGTGCCAGCACTAGCGACACCTACGAGCAGTACTTC,CASTSDTYEQYF
.,TRBJ1-2,few,TRBV5-1,TGCGCCAGCAGCTTGGCCACAGGGACCGGCTATGGCTACACCTTC,CASSLATGTGYGYTF
.,TRBJ1-5,once,TRBV29-1,TGCAGCGTGGGGACGGTTAGCAATCAGCCCCAGCATTTT,CSVGTVSNQPQHF
.,TRBJ1-2,.,TRBV2,TGTGCCAGCAGTGAAACGACCCTTGGCTACACCTTC,CASSETTLGYTF
TRBD2,TRBJ2-5,.,TRBV20-1,TGCAGTGCTATTCACTCCTTAGCGGGAGGAGAGACCCAGTACTTC,CSAIHSLAGGETQYF
.,TRBJ1-1,few,TRBV7-8,TGTGCCAGCAGCTTAGACAGTAACACTGAAGCTTTCTTT,CASSLDSNTEAFF
TRBD1,TRBJ1-1,.,TRBV10-3,TGTGCCATCAGCCCCGGGACAGGGAGGGGTGAAGCTTTCTTT,CAISPGTGRGEAFF
TRBD1,TRBJ1-1,many,TRBV3-1,TGTGCCAGCAGCCTGAAGTCTTGGCAGGGGGCTGAAGCTTTCTTT,CASSLKSWQGAEAFF
TRBD2,TRBJ2-7,few,TRBV6-5,TGTGCCAGCAGTTACTCGAAACTAGCGGGGTCCTACGAGCAGTACTTC,CASSYSKLAGSYEQYF
.,TRBJ2-6,few,TRBV11-3,TGTGCCAGCAGCGGGACCAGCGACAATCCCGCCTGGGCCAACGTCCTGACTTTC,CASSGTSDNPAWANVLTF
.,TRBJ2-7,.,TRBV6-1,TGTGCCAGCAGTGAGGTCATAGCCAGGGTCGAGCAGTACTTC,CASSEVIARVEQYF
.,TRBJ1-1,.,TRBV19,TGTGCCAGTAGTAGCGGACAGATTGGCAGCACTGAAGCTTTCTTT,CASSSGQIGSTEAFF
.,TRBJ2-2,few,TRBV28,TGTGCCAGCAGTTTTGGGGGGAGCACCGGGGAGCTGTTTTTT,CASSFGGSTGELFF
TRBD1,TRBJ2-7,.,TRBV19,TGTGCCAGTAGTATAGCAATTTTGGGACAGTCCTACGAGCAGTACTTC,CASSIAILGQSYEQYF
TRBD1,TRBJ1-5,few,TRBV30,TGTGCCTGGAGACCAGACAGGGATCAGCCCCAGCATTTT,CAWRPDRDQPQHF
.,TRBJ2-5,many,TRBV7-2,TGTGCCAGCAGCCCCCGGACGAGGGAGACCCAGTACTTC,CASSPRTRETQYF
.,TRBJ2-1,few,TRBV4-2,TGTGCCAGCAGCCAAGCAGGAGATGAGCAGTTCTTC,CASSQAGDEQFF
.,TRBJ2-1,.,TRBV7-4,TGTGCCAGCAGCGCTTTCGTCGAGGTCGGTGAGCAGTTCTTC,CASSAFVEVGEQFF
TRBD1,TRBJ2-5,many,TRBV7-8,TGTGCCAGCAGCCTCCTAACAGGGGGCTTAGAGACCCAGTACTTC,CASSLLTGGLETQYF
TRBD1,TRBJ2-5,many,TRBV20-1,TGCAGTGCAACCGGGACAGCGTACCAAGAGACCCAGTACTTC,CSATGTAYQETQYF